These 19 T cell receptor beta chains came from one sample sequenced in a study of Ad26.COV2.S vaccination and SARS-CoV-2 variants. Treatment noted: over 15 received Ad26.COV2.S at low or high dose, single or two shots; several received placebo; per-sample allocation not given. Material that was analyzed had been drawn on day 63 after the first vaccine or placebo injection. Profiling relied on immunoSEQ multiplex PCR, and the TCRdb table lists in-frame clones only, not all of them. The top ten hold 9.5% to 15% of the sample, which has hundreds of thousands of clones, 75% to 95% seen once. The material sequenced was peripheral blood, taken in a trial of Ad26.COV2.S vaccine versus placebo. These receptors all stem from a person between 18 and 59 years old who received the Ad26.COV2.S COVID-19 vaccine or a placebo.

The CDR3 sequence: CASSLPGPYEQYF. The CDR3 region has the DNA TGTGCCAGCAGCTTGCCGGGCCCCTACGAGCAGTACTTC. The chain joins TRBV5-4 to TRBJ2-7, with D unresolved. V was shortened by 1 base and J by 2 bases, with 7 bases between the two germline ends. Germline V CDR1 and CDR2: SGHNT, YYREEE (reference sequence). The CDR3 is made up of 13 amino acids.

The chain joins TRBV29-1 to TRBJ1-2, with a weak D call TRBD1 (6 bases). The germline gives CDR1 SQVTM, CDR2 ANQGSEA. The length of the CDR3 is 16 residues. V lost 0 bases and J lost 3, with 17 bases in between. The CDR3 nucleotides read TGCAGCGTTGAAGATATCCGATCTGACAGGCACTATGGCTACACCTTC. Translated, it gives CSVEDIRSDRHYGYTF.

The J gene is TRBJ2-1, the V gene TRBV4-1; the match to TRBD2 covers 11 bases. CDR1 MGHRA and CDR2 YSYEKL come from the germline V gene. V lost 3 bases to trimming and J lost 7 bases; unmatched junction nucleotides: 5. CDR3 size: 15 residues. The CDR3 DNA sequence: TGCGCCAGCAGCCACGTACTAGCGGGAGAGAATGAGCAGTTCTTC. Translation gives CASSHVLAGENEQFF.

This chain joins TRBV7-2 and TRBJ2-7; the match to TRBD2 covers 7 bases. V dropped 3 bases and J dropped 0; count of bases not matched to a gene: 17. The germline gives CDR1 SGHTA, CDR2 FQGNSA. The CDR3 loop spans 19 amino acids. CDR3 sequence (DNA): TGTGCCAGCAGCTTGAAAGAAGGGTCTTCAACTAGCGACTCCTACGAGCAGTACTTC. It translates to CASSLKEGSSTSDSYEQYF.

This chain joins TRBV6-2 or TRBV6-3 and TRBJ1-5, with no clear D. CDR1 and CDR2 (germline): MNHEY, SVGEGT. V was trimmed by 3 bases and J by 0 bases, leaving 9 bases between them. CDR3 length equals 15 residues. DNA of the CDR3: TGTGCCAGCAGTTATTGGATATATAGCAATCAGCCCCAGCATTTT. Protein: CASSYWIYSNQPQHF.

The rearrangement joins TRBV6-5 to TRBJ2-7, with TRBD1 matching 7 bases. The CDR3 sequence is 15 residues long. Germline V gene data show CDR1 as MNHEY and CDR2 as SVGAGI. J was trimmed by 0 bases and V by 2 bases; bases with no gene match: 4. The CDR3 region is CASSYVAGGSYEQYF. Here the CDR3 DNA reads TGTGCCAGCAGTTACGTCGCAGGGGGCTCCTACGAGCAGTACTTC.

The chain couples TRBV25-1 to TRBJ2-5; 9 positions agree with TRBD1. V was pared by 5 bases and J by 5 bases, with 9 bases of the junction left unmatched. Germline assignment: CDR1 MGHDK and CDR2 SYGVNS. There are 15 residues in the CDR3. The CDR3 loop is CASSSRQGGGETQYF. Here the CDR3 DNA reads TGTGCCAGCAGTTCCCGACAGGGGGGCGGGGAGACCCAGTACTTC.

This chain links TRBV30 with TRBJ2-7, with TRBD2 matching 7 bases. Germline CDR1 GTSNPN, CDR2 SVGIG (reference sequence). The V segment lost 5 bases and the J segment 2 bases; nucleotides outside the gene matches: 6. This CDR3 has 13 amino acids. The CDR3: CAWEWGGTYEQYF. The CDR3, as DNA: TGTGCCTGGGAGTGGGGGGGGACCTACGAGCAGTACTTC.

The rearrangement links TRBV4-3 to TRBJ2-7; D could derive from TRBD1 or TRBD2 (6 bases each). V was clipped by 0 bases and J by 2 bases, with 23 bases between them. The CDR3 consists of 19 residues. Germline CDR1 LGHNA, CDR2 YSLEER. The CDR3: CASSQEAPGLFRGPYEQYF. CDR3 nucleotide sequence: TGCGCCAGCAGCCAAGAGGCCCCGGGACTTTTTCGGGGGCCCTACGAGCAGTACTTC.

CDR3 nucleotides: TGTGCCAGCAGTTCGGCTACAGATACGCAGTATTTT. The encoded protein is CASSSATDTQYF. This chain connects TRBV12-3 or TRBV12-4 to TRBJ2-3; the D is unclear. V was clipped by 4 bases and J by 3 bases, with 5 bases between them. This CDR3 region has 12 residues.

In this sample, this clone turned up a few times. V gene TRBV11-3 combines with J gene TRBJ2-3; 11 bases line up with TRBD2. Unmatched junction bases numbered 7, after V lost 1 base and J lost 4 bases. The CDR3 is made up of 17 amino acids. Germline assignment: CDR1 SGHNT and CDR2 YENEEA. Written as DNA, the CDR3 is TGTGCCAGCAGCTTAGCACTAGCGGGAGATGGCGCAGATACGCAGTATTTT. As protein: CASSLALAGDGADTQYF.

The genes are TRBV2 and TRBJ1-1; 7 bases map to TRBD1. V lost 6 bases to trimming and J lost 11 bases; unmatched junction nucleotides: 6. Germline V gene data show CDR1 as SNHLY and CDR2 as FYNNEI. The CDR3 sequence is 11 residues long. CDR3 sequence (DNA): TGTGCCAGCAGGGAAACAGGGGTTGCTTTCTTT. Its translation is CASRETGVAFF.

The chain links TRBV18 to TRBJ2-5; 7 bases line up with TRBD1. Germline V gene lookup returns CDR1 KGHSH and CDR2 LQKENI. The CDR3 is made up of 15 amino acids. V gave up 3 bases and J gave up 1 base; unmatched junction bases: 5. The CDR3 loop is CASSPAGTAQETQYF. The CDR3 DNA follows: TGTGCCAGCTCACCGGCAGGGACAGCCCAAGAGACCCAGTACTTC.

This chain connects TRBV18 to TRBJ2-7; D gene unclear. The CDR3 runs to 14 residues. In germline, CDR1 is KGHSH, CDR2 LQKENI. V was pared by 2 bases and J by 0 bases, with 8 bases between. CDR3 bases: TGTGCCAGCTCACCAGACGACGACTCCTACGAGCAGTACTTC. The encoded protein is CASSPDDDSYEQYF.

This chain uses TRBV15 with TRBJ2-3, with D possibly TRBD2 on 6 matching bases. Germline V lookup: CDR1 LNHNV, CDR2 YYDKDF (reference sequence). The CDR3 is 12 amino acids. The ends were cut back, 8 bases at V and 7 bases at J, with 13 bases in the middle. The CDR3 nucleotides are TGTGCCACCCGTTTAGCGGATAATACGCAGTATTTT. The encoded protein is CATRLADNTQYF.

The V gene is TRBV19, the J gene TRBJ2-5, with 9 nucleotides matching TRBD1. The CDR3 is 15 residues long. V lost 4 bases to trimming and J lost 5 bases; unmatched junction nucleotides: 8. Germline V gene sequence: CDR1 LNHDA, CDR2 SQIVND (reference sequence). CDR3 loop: CASSTSGTGTETQYF. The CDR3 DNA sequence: TGTGCCAGTAGTACATCCGGGACAGGGACGGAGACCCAGTACTTC.

DNA of the CDR3: TGTGCCAGCAGTTACTCAGGCGGGAGGGGCAATGAGCAGTTCTTC. This gives the protein CASSYSGGRGNEQFF. The chain carries TRBV6-5 and TRBJ2-1; TRBD2 matches 9 bases. The CDR3 spans 15 residues. Germline V gene data show CDR1 as MNHEY and CDR2 as SVGAGI. V was clipped by 0 bases and J by 6 bases; unmatched bases: 3.

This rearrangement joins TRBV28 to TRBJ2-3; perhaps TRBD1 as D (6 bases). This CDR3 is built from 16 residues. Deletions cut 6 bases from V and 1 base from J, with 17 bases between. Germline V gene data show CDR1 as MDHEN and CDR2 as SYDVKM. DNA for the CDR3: TGTGCCAGCAGCGCCCCAGGGGAGTCTGGCACAGATACGCAGTATTTT. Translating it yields CASSAPGESGTDTQYF.

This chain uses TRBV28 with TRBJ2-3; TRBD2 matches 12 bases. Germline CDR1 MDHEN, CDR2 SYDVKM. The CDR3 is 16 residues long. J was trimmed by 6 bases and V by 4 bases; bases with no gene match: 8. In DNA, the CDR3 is TGTGCCAGCAGTTCCCCTAGCGGGAGGGCCCCTGATACGCAGTATTTT. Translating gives CASSSPSGRAPDTQYF. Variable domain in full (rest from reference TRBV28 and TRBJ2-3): DVKVTQSSRYLVKRTGEKVFLECVQDMDHENMFWYRQDPGLGLRLIYFSYDVKMKEKGDIPEGYSVSREKKERFSLILESASTNQTSMYLCASSSPSGRAPDTQYFGPGTRLTVL.